Following are 18 T cell receptor beta chains from one sample sequenced in a study of T cell responses to AZD1222 COVID-19 vaccine. The method was immunoSEQ multiplex PCR; TCRdb's version includes in-frame clones alone and lacks a portion of them. In the table there are about 120,000 clones, around 87% of which are singletons. This material consisted of peripheral blood, taken 28 days after the second AZD1222 dose. The receptors come from an adult who received the AZD1222 COVID-19 vaccine.

CDR3 DNA sequence: TGCGCCAGCAGCTTAACAGGCGACTCCTACGAGCAGTACTTC. As protein: CASSLTGDSYEQYF. This rearrangement joins TRBV5-1 to TRBJ2-7; D is possibly TRBD1 (5 bases). The CDR3 consists of 14 residues. V was clipped by 2 bases and J by 0 bases, with 9 bases between them. From germline, CDR1 is SGHRS and CDR2 YFSETQ.

The chain carries TRBV30 and TRBJ2-2; 10 bases match TRBD2. This CDR3 region has 15 residues. The V and J ends lost 2 bases and 2 bases, in that order; junction bases with no gene match: 2. Germline values: CDR1 GTSNPN, CDR2 SVGIG (reference sequence). The DNA of the CDR3 is TGTGCCTGGAGTACTAGCGGGGCTAACACCGGGGAGCTGTTTTTT. Protein product: CAWSTSGANTGELFF. The variable domain in full, with the rest retrieved from reference TRBV30 and TRBJ2-2, is SQTIHQWPATLVQPVGSPLSLECTVEGTSNPNLYWYRQAAGRGLQLLFYSVGIGQISSEVPQNLSASRPQDRQFILSSKKLLLSDSGFYLCAWSTSGANTGELFFGEGSRLTVL.

The rearrangement joins TRBV4-1 to TRBJ2-7; D ambiguous. The CDR3 runs 13 residues. Germline V gene sequence: CDR1 MGHRA, CDR2 YSYEKL. The V end lost 2 bases, the J end lost 4 bases, and 9 bases lay between the germline ends. The CDR3 coding sequence is TGCGCCAGCAGCCAACCAACAACTTACGAGCAGTACTTC. Translating it yields CASSQPTTYEQYF.

The CDR3, as DNA: TGTGCCAGCAGTCCCGAGGGACCCCAAGCCGGGGAGCTGTTTTTT. Its translation is CASSPEGPQAGELFF. The rearrangement joins TRBV6-5 to TRBJ2-2; D possibly matches TRBD1 or TRBD2 (5 bases each). Germline CDR1 is MNHEY and CDR2 is SVGAGI. Trimming left V 5 bases short and J 6 bases short, with 16 bases between. The CDR3 has 15 residues.

This chain uses TRBV29-1 with TRBJ2-7, with D unclear. Germline V gene sequence: CDR1 SQVTM, CDR2 ANQGSEA. CDR3 length: 11 residues. The V end was cut by 4 bases, the J end by 2 bases, with 6 bases between. The CDR3 DNA sequence: TGCAGCGTTGTGGCAGCCTACGAGCAGTACTTC. As protein: CSVVAAYEQYF.

The rearrangement joins TRBV5-1 to TRBJ2-6; D is unresolved. V was cut by 0 bases and J by 0 bases, with 4 bases left in between. From germline, CDR1 is SGHRS and CDR2 YFSETQ. The CDR3 contains 15 residues. The CDR3 protein is CASSLGDSGANVLTF. For the CDR3, the DNA is TGCGCCAGCAGCTTGGGGGACTCTGGGGCCAACGTCCTGACTTTC.

V gene TRBV6-2 or TRBV6-3 combines with J gene TRBJ2-7, with D perhaps matching TRBD1 (5 bases). The CDR3 contains 16 residues. Per the germline V gene, CDR1 is MNHEY and CDR2 is SVGEGT. Trimming shortened V by 6 bases and J by 2 bases, and 20 bases separated the two germline ends. CDR3 in amino acids: CASSENPGHFPYEQYF. CDR3 nucleotide sequence: TGTGCCAGCAGCGAGAATCCAGGACACTTCCCCTACGAGCAGTACTTC.

The V and J genes are TRBV7-2 and TRBJ2-7; 7 bases match TRBD2. The junction had 7 bases not matched to a gene; V was cut back by 3 bases and J by 5 bases. The germline V gene encodes CDR1 SGHTA and CDR2 FQGNSA. There are 14 residues in the CDR3. CDR3 DNA: TGTGCCAGCAGCTTGGGGGGGTCGCCCCACGAGCAGTACTTC. Protein: CASSLGGSPHEQYF.

This rearrangement joins TRBV5-1 to TRBJ2-1; D is perhaps TRBD1 (5 bases). Trimming took 4 bases from V and 2 from J, leaving 16 bases between them. CDR3 length: 16 residues. Germline V gene lookup returns CDR1 SGHRS and CDR2 YFSETQ. The CDR3 loop is CASSQDRLGTYNEQFF. The CDR3 DNA reads as TGCGCCAGCAGCCAAGACAGACTTGGGACCTACAATGAGCAGTTCTTC.

This clone was found once. V is TRBV21-1 and J is TRBJ2-7; TRBD1, the D gene given by the table, was not confirmed from the DNA. TRBV21-1 is flagged as a pseudogene. CDR3 length equals 18 residues. CDR3 residues: CASSRNPLWDRGRIEQYF. The CDR3 nucleotides read TGTGCCAGCAGCCGCAACCCTTTATGGGACAGGGGTCGGATCGAGCAGTACTTC.

The chain uses TRBV6-5 and TRBJ1-5; possibly TRBD1 for D (6 bases). The CDR3 is 14 amino acids. V was shortened by 4 bases and J by 6 bases, with 13 bases between the two germline ends. Germline lookup yields CDR1 MNHEY and CDR2 SVGAGI. CDR3 DNA sequence: TGTGCCAGCAGTTCCAATAGGGGGGGTCAGCCCCAGCATTTT. Protein: CASSSNRGGQPQHF.

V usage is TRBV5-1 and J usage is TRBJ2-7, with 8 nucleotides matching TRBD1. In germline, CDR1 is SGHRS, CDR2 YFSETQ. The ends lost 3 bases at V and 3 bases at J; junction bases unmatched: 5. This CDR3 comprises 14 residues. The CDR3 DNA sequence: TGCGCCAGCAGCTCCCAGGGGGCGGGCTACGAGCAGTACTTC. Amino acids: CASSSQGAGYEQYF.

Details on this clone: This specimen includes other DNA sequences encoding the same CDR3. This sequence joins TRBV2 and TRBJ2-7, with a weak D call TRBD2 (6 bases). V shed 3 bases and J shed 2 bases, with 11 bases lying between them. The germline gives CDR1 SNHLY, CDR2 FYNNEI. This CDR3 comprises 14 residues. The CDR3 is CASSEGGVPYEQYF. The CDR3, as DNA: TGTGCCAGCAGTGAGGGCGGGGTGCCCTACGAGCAGTACTTC.

This chain uses TRBV29-1 with TRBJ2-3; D is unclear. Trimming stripped 4 bases from V and 1 base from J, with 12 bases between. Per germline, CDR1 SQVTM and CDR2 ANQGSEA. The CDR3 loop spans 14 amino acids. The CDR3 is CSVGAPVRTDTQYF. DNA of the CDR3: TGCAGCGTTGGTGCACCGGTTCGCACAGATACGCAGTATTTT.

The V gene is TRBV27, the J gene TRBJ2-1; D unresolved. CDR1 MNHEY and CDR2 SMNVEV come from the germline V gene (reference sequence). The CDR3 is 13 residues long. With 11 bases removed from V and 9 bases from J, the gap between germline ends came to 20 bases. The CDR3 spells CALPGPEKVEQFF. The CDR3 coding sequence is TGTGCCCTACCGGGCCCAGAGAAGGTTGAGCAGTTCTTC.

This clone has only one observation. The V gene is TRBV11-3, the J gene TRBJ1-1; D gene ambiguous. This CDR3 spans 13 amino acids. Germline CDR1 reads SGHNT; CDR2 reads YENEEA. V lost 5 bases and J lost 1, with 8 bases in between. CDR3 loop: CASSLTSNTEAFF. The CDR3 DNA is TGTGCCAGCAGCCTAACATCGAACACTGAAGCTTTCTTT.

V gene TRBV3-1 (or the pseudogene TRBV3-2) combines with J gene TRBJ2-7; 7 nucleotides agree with TRBD1. Germline V gene sequence: CDR1 LGHDT, CDR2 YNNKEL (reference sequence). The CDR3 has 16 amino acids. The V gene end was trimmed by 2 bases and the J gene end by 5 bases; junction bases not matched to a gene: 12. As DNA, the CDR3 is TGTGCCAGCAGCCAAATCCAGAGACAGGGACCACACGAGCAGTACTTC. Its protein product is CASSQIQRQGPHEQYF.

The V call is TRBV6-2 or TRBV6-3, the J call TRBJ2-1, with D unclear. The CDR3 spans 17 residues. Germline CDR1 MNHEY, CDR2 SVGEGT. V gave up 6 bases and J gave up 2 bases, with 20 bases separating them. CDR3 bases: TGTGCCAGCAGCCCCTTAAGGTGGGGTGGGACCTACAATGAGCAGTTCTTC. This translates into CASSPLRWGGTYNEQFF.